The present entry profiles one TCR beta chain with its context. Sequenced by immunoSEQ multiplex PCR; TCRdb stores in-frame clones only, minus some. The sample shows 150,000 to 200,000 clones, roughly 94% of them seen only once. CDR1 and CDR2 from the germline V gene are SGDLS and YYNGEE. CDR3 length: 15 amino acids. The ends lost 4 bases at V and 4 bases at J; junction bases unmatched: 8. These data are taken from a study of control samples from healthy donors and cancer patients. This chain connects TRBV9 to TRBJ2-1; 7 bases match TRBD1. Input material: blood. This clonotype was obtained from a woman between 18 and 29 years old in good health. DNA of the CDR3: TGTGCCAGCAGCTCCGAGGGGGCCGAGTACAATGAGCAGTTCTTC. Translating it yields CASSSEGAEYNEQFF. Full variable domain (outside the CDR3, taken from reference TRBV9 and TRBJ2-1): DSGVTQTPKHLITATGQRVTLRCSPRSGDLSVYWYQQSLDQGLQFLIQYYNGEERAKGNILERFSAQQFPDLHSELNLSSLELGDSALYFCASSSEGAEYNEQFFGPGTRLTVL.